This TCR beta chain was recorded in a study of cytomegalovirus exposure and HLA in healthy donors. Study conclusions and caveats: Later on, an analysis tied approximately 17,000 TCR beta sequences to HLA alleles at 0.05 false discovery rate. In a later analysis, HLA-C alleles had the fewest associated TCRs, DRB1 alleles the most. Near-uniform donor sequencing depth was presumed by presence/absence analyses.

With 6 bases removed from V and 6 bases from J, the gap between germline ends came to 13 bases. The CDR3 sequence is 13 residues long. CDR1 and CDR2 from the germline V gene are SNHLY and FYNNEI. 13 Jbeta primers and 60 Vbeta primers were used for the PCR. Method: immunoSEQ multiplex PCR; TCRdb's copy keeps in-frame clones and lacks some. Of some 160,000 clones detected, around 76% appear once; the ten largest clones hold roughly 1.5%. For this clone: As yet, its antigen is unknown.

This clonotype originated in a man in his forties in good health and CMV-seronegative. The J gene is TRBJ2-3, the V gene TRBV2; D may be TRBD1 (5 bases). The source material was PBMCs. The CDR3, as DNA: TGTGCCAGCAGGACGGAAGGGGCTGATACGCAGTATTTT. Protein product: CASRTEGADTQYF.